These 6 T cell receptor beta chains share one sample of origin, sequenced in a study of control samples from healthy donors and cancer patients. Only in-frame clones appear in the TCRdb table, and some are missing; sequencing was by immunoSEQ multiplex PCR. The table has 170,000 or so clones, roughly 93% seen once; the top ten hold more than 1.1%. The sequenced material came from blood. The receptor set was obtained from a man younger than 35 in good health.

The chain links TRBV28 to TRBJ2-1, with 10 bases that match TRBD2. CDR1 MDHEN and CDR2 SYDVKM come from the germline V gene. CDR3 length: 15 residues. Trimming at V came to 6 bases and at J to 9 bases, leaving 11 bases not matched to a gene. The CDR3 nucleotides read TGTGCCAGCAGGGGAGCGGGGGGGCCGTTAGGTGAGCAGTTCTTC. This gives the protein CASRGAGGPLGEQFF.

The chain recombines TRBV3-1 (or the pseudogene TRBV3-2) with TRBJ1-2; D possibly corresponds to TRBD1 (5 bases). The germline gives CDR1 LGHDT, CDR2 YNNKEL (reference sequence). The ends were cut back, 0 bases at V and 5 bases at J, with 13 bases in the middle. The CDR3 is made up of 15 amino acids. CDR3 in amino acids: CASSQEIQGRYGYTF. The DNA of the CDR3 is TGTGCCAGCAGCCAAGAGATCCAGGGCCGTTATGGCTACACCTTC.

V and J are TRBV24-1 and TRBJ2-7, with TRBD1 as a possible D gene (6 bases). Per the germline V gene, CDR1 is KGHDR and CDR2 is SFDVKD. Trimming removed 4 bases at V and 0 bases at J, with 9 bases between. The CDR3 is 14 residues long. CDR3 in amino acids: CATSEGANSYEQYF. As DNA, the CDR3 is TGTGCCACCAGTGAGGGGGCGAACTCCTACGAGCAGTACTTC.

J is TRBJ1-1 and V is TRBV5-1; no reliable D call. Per germline, CDR1 SGHRS and CDR2 YFSETQ. CDR3 size: 13 residues. Trimming removed 0 bases from V and 6 bases from J, with 9 bases in between. In nucleotides, the CDR3 is TGCGCCAGCAGCTTGGTTGGGGAGGCTGAAGCTTTCTTT. Amino acid sequence: CASSLVGEAEAFF.

The V gene is TRBV12-3 or TRBV12-4, the J gene TRBJ1-6, with D tentatively TRBD1 (5 bases). CDR3 length equals 12 residues. Deletions cut 5 bases from V and 11 bases from J, with 10 bases between. The CDR3 sequence is CASSAGYTPLHF. The CDR3 region has the DNA TGTGCCAGCAGTGCAGGGTACACACCCCTCCACTTT.

The chain joins TRBV7-3 to TRBJ2-1; D might be TRBD1 (6 bases). The CDR3 has 14 amino acids. V was trimmed by 5 bases and J by 6 bases, leaving 14 bases between them. Germline V lookup: CDR1 SGHTA, CDR2 FQGTGA. The CDR3 protein is CASSEGQPGNEQFF. The CDR3 nucleotides are TGTGCCAGCAGCGAAGGACAGCCAGGCAATGAGCAGTTCTTC.